These 5 T cell receptor beta chains originate from one sample sequenced in a study of OX40 agonist ivuxolimab in advanced cancers. Measured with immunoSEQ multiplex PCR; TCRdb has only the in-frame clones, and not every one. Of about 46,000 clones in the sample, around 81% were seen once. Sequencing was performed on CD4+ or CD8+ T cells sorted from blood, taken in a trial of the OX40 agonist ivuxolimab. These receptors all stem from an adult with an advanced solid tumor such as melanoma, head and neck, liver or kidney cancer.

The J gene is TRBJ2-7, the V gene TRBV14; D is uncertain. Germline V gives CDR1 SGHDN, CDR2 FVKESK. This CDR3 is built from 15 residues. Trimming shortened V by 0 bases and J by 0 bases, and 9 bases separated the two germline ends. The CDR3 sequence: CASSQESRGSYEQYF. The CDR3 nucleotides read TGTGCCAGCAGCCAAGAAAGTCGCGGCTCCTACGAGCAGTACTTC. The variable domain in full, completed from reference TRBV14 and TRBJ2-7, reads EAGVTQFPSHSVIEKGQTVTLRCDPISGHDNLYWYRRVMGKEIKFLLHFVKESKQDESGMPNNRFLAERTGGTYSTLKVQPAELEDSGVYFCASSQESRGSYEQYFGPGTRLTVT.

The chain employs TRBV6-1 and TRBJ1-2; a weak D match, TRBD1 (6 bases). The V and J ends lost 8 bases and 2 bases respectively, with 12 bases between them. Germline V gives CDR1 MNHNS, CDR2 SASEGT. The CDR3 length is 13 residues. CDR3 loop: CASHGQNNYGYTF. The DNA of the CDR3 is TGTGCCAGCCACGGACAGAACAACTATGGCTACACCTTC.

This clone was counted a single time. This chain connects TRBV7-3 to TRBJ2-5; tentative D call: TRBD2 (6 bases). Gene TRBJ2-7 matches the end of the DNA better, so the J call may be wrong. The CDR3 length is 14 residues. From germline, CDR1 is SGHTA and CDR2 FQGTGA. CDR3 nucleotide sequence: TGTGCCAGCAGCTTAGGGGGGAAAGGCTACGAGCAGTACTTC. Translated: CASSLGGKGYEQYF.

V and J are TRBV14 and TRBJ2-1; the D gene could be TRBD1 or TRBD2 (5 bases each). CDR3 size: 15 residues. Trimming cost V 0 bases and J 9 bases, with 15 bases left between them. Germline V CDR1 and CDR2: SGHDN, FVKESK. The chain's CDR3 is CASSQEGVGLGEQFF. CDR3 bases: TGTGCCAGCAGCCAAGAGGGGGTCGGGTTGGGTGAGCAGTTCTTC.

The V and J genes are TRBV21-1 and TRBJ1-6; the D call TRBD1 from the table was never checked on the DNA. TRBV21-1 is a known pseudogene. The CDR3 totals 17 residues. The CDR3 DNA is TGTGCCAGCAGCAGGGGAGACAGGGCTATGCATAGTTCACCCCTCCACTTT. It is translated as CASSRGDRAMHSSPLHF.